The present TCR beta chain was sequenced within a study of T cells after yellow fever vaccination. General study findings and limits: Shared CD4/CD8 clonotypes were a small share, likely from convergent recombination.

This clonotype was observed a few times. The antigen remains undetermined. Trimming took 1 base from V and 7 from J, leaving 16 bases between them. CDR1 is SGHTA, CDR2 FQGNSA, per germline. This CDR3 comprises 15 residues. TCRdb recomputed calls from the 5' RACE reads with MiXCR, one row per CDR3 protein. The profile shows a few hundred thousand distinct CDR3 sequences, under 9% of them singletons. The J gene is TRBJ2-5, the V gene TRBV7-2; D could derive from TRBD1 or TRBD2 (5 bases each). The TCR sequence derives from a man younger than 35 who received the YFV17D yellow fever vaccine. Specimen: CD4+ T cells sorted from PBMCs, collected 5 days after the yellow fever booster vaccination. CDR3 amino acids: CASSLERGTPGTQYF. In DNA form, the CDR3 reads TGTGCCAGCAGCTTAGAACGGGGCACACCGGGGACCCAGTACTTC.